This T cell receptor (beta chain) was sequenced in a study of Graves' ophthalmopathy and Graves' hyperthyroidism. About the research overall: If no ophthalmopathy appeared within 18 months of follow-up, hyperthyroidism was termed stable.

Investigators amplified TCR beta CDR3 regions from RNA transcripts. Second-round multiplex PCR came after first-round RT-PCR with HTBI primers. In TCRdb, the multiplex PCR reads were re-called with MiXCR into one record per CDR3 protein. This table has a few hundred thousand distinct CDR3 sequences, about 35% appearing once. The sample holds a few counts of this clonotype. As yet, its antigen is unknown. Trimming took 0 bases from V and 5 from J, leaving 11 bases between them. CDR3 length: 14 residues. From germline, CDR1 is SGHRS and CDR2 YFSETQ. The study recruited hyperthyroidism patients aged 18 to 65 who were newly diagnosed, under 2 months' duration. It was on clinical symptoms, serum thyroxine, TRAb, thyroid ultrasound and orbital computed tomography that diagnosis relied. Study outcomes and limitations: The majority of expanded thyroid clonotypes above 0.001 frequency also occurred in blood.

J is TRBJ1-2 and V is TRBV5-1, with a possible D match to TRBD1 (6 bases). Sequencing used peripheral blood or thyroid tissue (not recorded which). The TCR sequence derives from an adult man with Graves' hyperthyroidism. The CDR3 is CASSLEQGQYGYTF. For the CDR3, the DNA is TGCGCCAGCAGCTTGGAACAGGGACAATATGGCTACACCTTC.